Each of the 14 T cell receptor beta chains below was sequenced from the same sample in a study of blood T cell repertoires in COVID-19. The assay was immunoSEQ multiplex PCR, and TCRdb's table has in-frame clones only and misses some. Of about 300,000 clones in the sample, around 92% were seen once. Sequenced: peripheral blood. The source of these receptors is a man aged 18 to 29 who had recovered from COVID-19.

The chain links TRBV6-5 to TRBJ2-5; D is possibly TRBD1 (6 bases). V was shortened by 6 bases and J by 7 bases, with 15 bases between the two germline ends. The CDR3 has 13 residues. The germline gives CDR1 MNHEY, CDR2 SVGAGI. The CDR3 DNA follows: TGTGCCAGCAGCTATGGACAGACCGGGACCCAGTACTTC. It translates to CASSYGQTGTQYF.

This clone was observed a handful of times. CDR3 DNA: TGTGCCAGCAGTCCAAGCGGACCGATCTCTGGAAACACCATATATTTT. Protein: CASSPSGPISGNTIYF. The chain carries TRBV2 and TRBJ1-3; unclear D gene. V lost 5 bases and J lost 0, with 14 bases in between. This CDR3 is built from 16 residues. The germline CDR1 and CDR2 sequences are SNHLY and FYNNEI.

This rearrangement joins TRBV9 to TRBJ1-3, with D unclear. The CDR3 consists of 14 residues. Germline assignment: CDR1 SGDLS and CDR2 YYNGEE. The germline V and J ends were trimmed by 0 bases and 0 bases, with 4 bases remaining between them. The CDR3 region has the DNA TGTGCCAGCAGCGTAGAACTCTCTGGAAACACCATATATTTT. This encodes CASSVELSGNTIYF.

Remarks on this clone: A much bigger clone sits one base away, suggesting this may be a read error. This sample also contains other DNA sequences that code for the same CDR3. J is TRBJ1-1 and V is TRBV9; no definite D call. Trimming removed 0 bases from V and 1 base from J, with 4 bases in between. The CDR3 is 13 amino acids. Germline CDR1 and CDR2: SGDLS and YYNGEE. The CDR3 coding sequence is TGTGCCAGCAGCGTAGGAGCGAACACTGAAGCTTTCTTT. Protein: CASSVGANTEAFF.

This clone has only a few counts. The CDR3 region is CASSQDGTGAPSGNTIYF. The CDR3 DNA follows: TGTGCCAGCAGCCAAGATGGGACAGGGGCCCCCTCTGGAAACACCATATATTTT. The chain has TRBV4-2 and TRBJ1-3, with 10 bases that match TRBD1. J lost 0 bases, V lost 0 bases, and 5 bases had no gene match. The CDR3 is made up of 18 amino acids. Germline-derived CDR1 and CDR2 are LGHNA and YNFKEQ.

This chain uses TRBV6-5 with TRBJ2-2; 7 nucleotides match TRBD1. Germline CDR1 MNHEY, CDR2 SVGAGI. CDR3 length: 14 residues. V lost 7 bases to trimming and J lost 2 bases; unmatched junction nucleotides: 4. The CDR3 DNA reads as TGTGCCAGCATGGGACAGACCAACACCGGGGAGCTGTTTTTT. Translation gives CASMGQTNTGELFF.

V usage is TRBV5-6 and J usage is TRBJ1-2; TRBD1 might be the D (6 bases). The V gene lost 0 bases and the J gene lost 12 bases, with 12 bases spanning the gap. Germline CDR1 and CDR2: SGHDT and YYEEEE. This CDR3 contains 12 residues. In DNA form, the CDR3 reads TGTGCCAGCAGCTTGGGGACAGCGGAACACACCTTC. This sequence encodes CASSLGTAEHTF.

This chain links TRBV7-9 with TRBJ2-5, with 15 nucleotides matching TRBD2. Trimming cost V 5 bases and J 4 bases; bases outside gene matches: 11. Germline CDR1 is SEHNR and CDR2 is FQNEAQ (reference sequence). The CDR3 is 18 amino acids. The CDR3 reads CASSPGLAGGISRETQYF. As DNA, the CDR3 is TGTGCCAGCAGCCCCGGACTAGCGGGGGGGATATCAAGAGAGACCCAGTACTTC.

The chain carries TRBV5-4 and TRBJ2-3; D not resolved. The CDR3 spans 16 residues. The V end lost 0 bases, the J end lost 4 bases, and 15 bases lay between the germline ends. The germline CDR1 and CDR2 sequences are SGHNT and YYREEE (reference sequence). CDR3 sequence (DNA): TGTGCCAGCAGCTTGGAATTGGCGGAAAACTCAGATACGCAGTATTTT. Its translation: CASSLELAENSDTQYF.

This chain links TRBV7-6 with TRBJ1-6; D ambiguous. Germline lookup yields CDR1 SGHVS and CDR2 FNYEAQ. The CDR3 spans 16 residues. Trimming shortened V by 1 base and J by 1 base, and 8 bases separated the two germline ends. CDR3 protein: CASSLESGSYNSPLHF. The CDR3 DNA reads TGTGCCAGCAGCTTAGAATCGGGTTCCTATAATTCACCCCTCCACTTT.

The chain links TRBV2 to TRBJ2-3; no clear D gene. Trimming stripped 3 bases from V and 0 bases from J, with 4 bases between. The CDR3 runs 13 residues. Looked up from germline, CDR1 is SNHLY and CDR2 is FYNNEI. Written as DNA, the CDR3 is TGTGCCAGCAGTGAGGAGAGCACAGATACGCAGTATTTT. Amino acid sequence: CASSEESTDTQYF.

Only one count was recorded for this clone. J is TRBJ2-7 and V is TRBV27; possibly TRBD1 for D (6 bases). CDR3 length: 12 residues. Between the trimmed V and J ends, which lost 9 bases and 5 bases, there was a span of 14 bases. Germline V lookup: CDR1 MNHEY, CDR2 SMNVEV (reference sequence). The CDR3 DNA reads TGTGCCAGTGGACAGTTTGGTAACGAGCAGTACTTC. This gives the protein CASGQFGNEQYF.

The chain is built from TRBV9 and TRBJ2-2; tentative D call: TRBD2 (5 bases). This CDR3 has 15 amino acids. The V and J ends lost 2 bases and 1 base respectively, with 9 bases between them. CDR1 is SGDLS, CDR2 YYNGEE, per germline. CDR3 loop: CASSVSVLNTGELFF. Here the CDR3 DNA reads TGTGCCAGCAGCGTTAGCGTACTGAACACCGGGGAGCTGTTTTTT.

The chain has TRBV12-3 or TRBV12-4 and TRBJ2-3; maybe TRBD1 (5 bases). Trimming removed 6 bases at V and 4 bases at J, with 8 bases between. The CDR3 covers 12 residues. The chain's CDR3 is CASSQTADTQYF. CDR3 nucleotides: TGTGCCAGCAGCCAGACAGCAGATACGCAGTATTTT.